The clone carrying this TCR beta chain was found once. This entry is derived from a study of shared clonotypes between healthy human individuals. Repertoires were generated with immunoSEQ multiplex PCR, while TCRdb's copy carries only in-frame clones and drops some. The sample carries over 1.4 million clones, around 95% recorded once. The CDR3 runs to 18 residues. V dropped 4 bases and J dropped 3; count of bases not matched to a gene: 12. Germline V gene lookup returns CDR1 WNHNN and CDR2 SYGVQD (reference sequence). This receptor was identified in a man under 40 in good health. The sample consisted of naive CD4+ T cells sorted from blood. Indicated subset: CD45RA+ positively selected. The chain recombines TRBV10-1 with TRBJ2-2, with 9 bases fitting TRBD1. The CDR3 region is CASSGEDRGRKDTGELFF. The CDR3 DNA sequence: TGCGCCAGCAGTGGGGAGGACAGGGGAAGAAAGGACACCGGGGAGCTGTTTTTT.